One and the same sample provided the 29 T cell receptor beta chains below, sequenced in a study of beta chain features in type 1 diabetes (dated by TCRdb to the late 2010s). Results and caveats for the whole study, not just this receptor: Type 1 diabetes patients showed a moderate but significant shortening of TCRB CDR3 length in all four CD4+ subsets.

No antigen has been identified for these receptors. The library came from the immunoSEQ multiplex PCR assay. The High Capacity cDNA Reverse Transcription Kit was used to reverse transcribe all of the isolated RNA, meaning that expressed TCRB transcripts were what got sequenced. Imported from immuneACCESS, the table was reduced by TCRdb to in-frame sequences with V and J called. These copies leave out some clones; in studies compared against another copy, an unresolved V gene accounts for under half, and the cause of the remainder is not known. Within this sample are 300,000 or so clones, with about a tenth of them counted one time only. Of the sample, about 1% is held by the ten largest clones. Material: central memory CD4+ T cells from blood. The receptor source for this set is a man younger than 45 with type 1 diabetes.

The chain uses TRBV5-6 and TRBJ1-5; TRBD1 might be the D (6 bases). Germline CDR1 and CDR2: SGHDT and YYEEEE. This CDR3 spans 13 amino acids. V lost 4 bases to trimming and J lost 6 bases, with 11 bases between them. The CDR3 bases are TGTGCCAGCAGCAGAACAGGGTTTCAGCCCCAGCATTTT. Its translation is CASSRTGFQPQHF.

V usage is TRBV5-1 and J usage is TRBJ1-2, with unresolved D. CDR3 length equals 17 residues. V lost 4 bases and J 3 bases, leaving 22 bases between the germline ends. CDR1 and CDR2 (germline): SGHRS, YFSETQ. CDR3 coding DNA: TGCGCCAGCAGCGTTATGGGAGGTGACGGATTAGACTATGGCTACACCTTC. This encodes CASSVMGGDGLDYGYTF.

There are a few counts of this clone. This probably arose from a read error, given a far larger clone one base away. This chain links TRBV11-3 with TRBJ2-5; D is possibly TRBD1 (6 bases). V lost 5 bases to trimming and J lost 5 bases, with 9 bases between them. The germline V gene encodes CDR1 SGHNT and CDR2 YENEEA. This CDR3 has 12 residues. Written as DNA, the CDR3 is TGTGCCAGCAGCACAGGGCGGGAGACCCAGTACTTC. It codes for CASSTGRETQYF.

The chain has TRBV7-2 and TRBJ2-5; TRBD1 aligns across 8 bases. The CDR3 has 14 amino acids. CDR1 is SGHTA, CDR2 FQGNSA, per germline. The ends lost 5 bases at V and 5 bases at J; junction bases unmatched: 7. The CDR3 protein is CASSADRAWETQYF. Written as DNA, the CDR3 is TGTGCCAGCAGCGCGGACAGGGCTTGGGAGACCCAGTACTTC.

The chain recombines TRBV4-1 with TRBJ2-1; 9 bases are a match to TRBD2. Trimming removed 2 bases from V and 4 bases from J; junction bases left unmatched: 9. The germline CDR1 and CDR2 sequences are MGHRA and YSYEKL. This CDR3 has 17 amino acids. The CDR3 loop reads CASSQSVRAGGYNEQFF. CDR3 coding DNA: TGCGCCAGCAGCCAATCTGTAAGGGCGGGGGGGTACAATGAGCAGTTCTTC.

The rearrangement links TRBV18 to TRBJ2-7, with D possibly being TRBD1 or TRBD2 (5 bases each). Trimming left V 3 bases short and J 2 bases short, with 14 bases between. The CDR3 spans 15 residues. CDR1 KGHSH and CDR2 LQKENI come from the germline V gene. The CDR3 sequence is CASSPAGTGTYEQYF. For the CDR3, the DNA is TGTGCCAGCTCACCCGCCGGGACGGGTACCTACGAGCAGTACTTC. Variable domain in full (rest from reference TRBV18 and TRBJ2-7): NAGVMQNPRHLVRRRGQEARLRCSPMKGHSHVYWYRQLPEEGLKFMVYLQKENIIDESGMPKERFSAEFPKEGPSILRIQQVVRGDSAAYFCASSPAGTGTYEQYFGPGTRLTVT.

This clone has only a few counts. A much bigger clone sits one base away, suggesting this may be a read error. DNA for the CDR3: TGTGCCAGCAGCTTAGAATCCTACGAGCAGTACTTC. Amino acid sequence: CASSLESYEQYF. This chain links TRBV7-2 with TRBJ2-7, with D hard to call. The length of the CDR3 is 12 residues. Germline-derived CDR1 and CDR2 are SGHTA and FQGNSA. Deletions cut 1 base from V and 1 base from J, with 2 bases between.

This chain connects TRBV2 to TRBJ2-5; possibly TRBD1 or TRBD2 for D (5 bases each). Trimming cost V 5 bases and J 1 base, with 17 bases left between them. The CDR3 consists of 16 residues. Germline lookup yields CDR1 SNHLY and CDR2 FYNNEI. The CDR3 is CASSRGERSSQETQYF. In DNA form, the CDR3 reads TGTGCCAGCAGTCGAGGGGAAAGGAGCTCCCAAGAGACCCAGTACTTC.

V usage is TRBV19 and J usage is TRBJ2-1, with a weak D call TRBD2 (6 bases). The germline V and J ends were trimmed by 3 bases and 5 bases, with 14 bases remaining between them. Per germline, CDR1 LNHDA and CDR2 SQIVND (reference sequence). CDR3 length: 15 amino acids. CDR3 region: CASSIERRENNEQFF. The CDR3 DNA reads as TGTGCCAGTAGTATCGAGAGGAGGGAGAACAATGAGCAGTTCTTC.

This clone appeared a few times. V gene TRBV9 combines with J gene TRBJ1-1, with a possible D match to TRBD1 (6 bases). Per the germline V gene, CDR1 is SGDLS and CDR2 is YYNGEE. The V and J ends lost 0 bases and 4 bases respectively, with 10 bases between them. This CDR3 has 14 residues. CDR3 DNA sequence: TGTGCCAGCAGCGTAGCAGGGGAATCCACTGAAGCTTTCTTT. Translating it yields CASSVAGESTEAFF. Full variable domain (outside the CDR3, taken from reference TRBV9 and TRBJ1-1): DSGVTQTPKHLITATGQRVTLRCSPRSGDLSVYWYQQSLDQGLQFLIQYYNGEERAKGNILERFSAQQFPDLHSELNLSSLELGDSALYFCASSVAGESTEAFFGQGTRLTVV.

This clone was counted only a few times. The rearrangement links TRBV2 to TRBJ1-1, with D possibly being TRBD1 (5 bases). Between the trimmed V and J ends, which lost 6 bases and 3 bases, there was a span of 11 bases. The CDR3 extends over 13 amino acids. Germline V CDR1 and CDR2: SNHLY, FYNNEI. As DNA, the CDR3 is TGTGCCAGCAGCCAGGGCTGGGACACTGAAGCTTTCTTT. Translation: CASSQGWDTEAFF.

This clone was found a few times. The chain carries TRBV4-1 and TRBJ1-1; no definite D call. The CDR3 length is 15 residues. Germline V gene data show CDR1 as MGHRA and CDR2 as YSYEKL. V was trimmed by 2 bases and J by 3 bases, leaving 13 bases between them. CDR3 sequence: CASSQPISVDTEAFF. CDR3 in DNA: TGCGCCAGCAGCCAACCCATTTCCGTGGACACTGAAGCTTTCTTT.

The table lists this clone with a few counts. The chain carries TRBV21-1 and TRBJ2-7. TRBV21-1 represents a pseudogene. This CDR3 spans 16 amino acids. CDR3 amino acids: CASSMKRQRRPYEQYF. CDR3 coding DNA: TGTGCCAGCAGCATGAAGAGACAGCGGCGTCCTTACGAGCAGTACTTC.

The chain uses TRBV7-9 and TRBJ1-2; D perhaps matches TRBD1 (5 bases). There are 15 residues in the CDR3. Trimming took 1 base from V and 6 from J, leaving 15 bases between them. Germline-derived CDR1 and CDR2 are SEHNR and FQNEAQ (reference sequence). The CDR3 sequence is CASSLEGVQGHGYTF. The CDR3, as DNA: TGTGCCAGCAGCTTAGAAGGGGTTCAGGGACATGGCTACACCTTC.

This clone was observed a handful of times. This chain connects TRBV5-1 to TRBJ1-1; 7 positions match TRBD1. V was pared by 3 bases and J by 6 bases, with 5 bases of the junction left unmatched. CDR1 and CDR2 (germline): SGHRS, YFSETQ. This CDR3 region has 13 residues. The CDR3 loop reads CASSSDRVAEAFF. CDR3 bases: TGCGCCAGCAGCTCAGACAGGGTCGCTGAAGCTTTCTTT.

The V call is TRBV5-4, the J call TRBJ2-7, with D perhaps TRBD1 (6 bases). The length of the CDR3 is 16 residues. In germline, CDR1 is SGHNT, CDR2 YYREEE (reference sequence). V lost 3 bases, J lost 0 bases, and 16 bases lay in between. CDR3 DNA: TGTGCCAGCAGCTCGGTGGGACAAGAGGCCTCCTACGAGCAGTACTTC. Encoded protein: CASSSVGQEASYEQYF.

The chain links TRBV11-2 to TRBJ1-1; D is unclear. Germline CDR1 reads SGHAT; CDR2 reads FQNNGV. The V end was cut by 2 bases, the J end by 2 bases, with 9 bases between. This CDR3 spans 14 amino acids. The CDR3, as DNA: TGTGCCAGCAGCTTACTGGGGTTAAACACTGAAGCTTTCTTT. Its protein is CASSLLGLNTEAFF.

This clone has only a few counts. The rearrangement uses TRBV30 and TRBJ2-3; TRBD2 aligns across 7 bases. The CDR3 runs to 14 residues. Trimming removed 4 bases from V and 4 bases from J; junction bases left unmatched: 8. Germline V gives CDR1 GTSNPN, CDR2 SVGIG (reference sequence). The CDR3 loop reads CAWKPAGRPDTQYF. The CDR3 nucleotides read TGTGCCTGGAAGCCAGCGGGGCGGCCAGATACGCAGTATTTT.

This clone appeared many times. The chain couples TRBV19 to TRBJ2-7, with unresolved D. The CDR3 consists of 15 residues. Trimming took off 5 bases at V and 0 bases at J, with 14 bases between the two ends. The germline V gene encodes CDR1 LNHDA and CDR2 SQIVND (reference sequence). CDR3 protein: CASSPRHASSYEQYF. The CDR3 DNA is TGTGCCAGTAGTCCTCGACACGCCAGCTCCTACGAGCAGTACTTC.

This rearrangement joins TRBV7-2 to TRBJ2-7; 10 nucleotides agree with TRBD2. Germline V gene lookup returns CDR1 SGHTA and CDR2 FQGNSA. V shed 1 base and J 9 bases; nucleotides not matched to a gene: 3. The CDR3 has 13 residues. CDR3 amino acids: CASSLELAGRQYF. The CDR3 DNA sequence: TGTGCCAGCAGCTTAGAACTAGCGGGGAGGCAGTACTTC.

This clone appeared a few times. The chain couples TRBV30 to TRBJ2-7; 10 positions match TRBD1. The V gene end was trimmed by 5 bases and the J gene end by 2 bases; junction bases not matched to a gene: 12. The CDR3 length is 16 residues. In germline, CDR1 is GTSNPN, CDR2 SVGIG (reference sequence). The CDR3 reads CAWADRGAFPAYEQYF. CDR3 DNA: TGTGCCTGGGCGGACAGGGGGGCCTTTCCCGCCTACGAGCAGTACTTC.

The rearrangement uses TRBV28 and TRBJ2-3, with 8 positions matching TRBD1. V lost 4 bases and J lost 4; bases outside the gene matches: 7. Germline V gene lookup returns CDR1 MDHEN and CDR2 SYDVKM. CDR3 length: 15 residues. CDR3 nucleotide sequence: TGTGCCAGCAGTTCTGGACAGGGATGGCCAGATACGCAGTATTTT. The encoded protein is CASSSGQGWPDTQYF.

The genes are TRBV29-1 and TRBJ2-1; 8 nucleotides agree with TRBD1. Looked up from germline, CDR1 is SQVTM and CDR2 is ANQGSEA. J was trimmed by 7 bases and V by 5 bases; bases with no gene match: 13. The CDR3 is 15 residues long. CDR3: CSVPSTGEPLNEQFF. The CDR3 DNA reads TGCAGCGTTCCGTCGACAGGGGAGCCGCTGAATGAGCAGTTCTTC.

This clone turned up a few times. The same CDR3 is also encoded by other DNA sequences in this sample. The chain uses TRBV9 and TRBJ2-5, with 9 bases lining up with TRBD2. This CDR3 comprises 14 residues. In germline, CDR1 is SGDLS, CDR2 YYNGEE. V trimming: 3 bases; J trimming: 5 bases; junction bases outside the gene matches: 5. CDR3: CASSASGGRETQYF. DNA of the CDR3: TGTGCCAGCAGCGCGAGCGGGGGGAGGGAGACCCAGTACTTC.

The gene calls are TRBV18 and TRBJ1-5; 7 nucleotides align to TRBD1. The trim removed 1 base at V and 5 bases at J, leaving 5 bases unmatched. CDR1 and CDR2 from the germline V gene are KGHSH and LQKENI. The CDR3 totals 15 residues. As DNA, the CDR3 is TGTGCCAGCTCACCACTGGAAGGGGGCGATCAGCCCCAGCATTTT. Translated: CASSPLEGGDQPQHF.

The chain links TRBV18 to TRBJ2-7, with unresolved D. The V end lost 2 bases, the J end lost 7 bases, and 18 bases lay between the germline ends. The CDR3 runs 15 residues. Per germline, CDR1 KGHSH and CDR2 LQKENI. The CDR3: CASSPGILYKAEQYF. CDR3 DNA: TGTGCCAGCTCACCAGGGATTTTGTACAAAGCTGAGCAGTACTTC.

This clone was found a few times. The chain combines TRBV6-5 with TRBJ1-5; weak D call: TRBD1 (6 bases). The CDR3 has 14 residues. V lost 4 bases, J lost 7 bases, and 14 bases lay in between. Looked up from germline, CDR1 is MNHEY and CDR2 is SVGAGI. The CDR3 DNA reads as TGTGCCAGCAGTTTGGGGGCCGGAGTGCAGCCCCAGCATTTT. It yields the protein CASSLGAGVQPQHF.

V and J are TRBV7-2 and TRBJ2-3; perhaps TRBD2 as D (6 bases). Looked up from germline, CDR1 is SGHTA and CDR2 is FQGNSA. With 4 bases removed from V and 2 bases from J, the gap between germline ends came to 16 bases. CDR3 length: 16 amino acids. CDR3 nucleotides: TGTGCCAGCAGCTCAAGACTAGAGGGCATCACAGATACGCAGTATTTT. It specifies CASSSRLEGITDTQYF.

This clone was detected only a few times. The gene calls are TRBV4-3 and TRBJ1-2; D not certain. This CDR3 comprises 15 residues. Germline V gene lookup returns CDR1 LGHNA and CDR2 YSLEER. V was clipped by 0 bases and J by 0 bases, with 8 bases between them. This CDR3 reads CASSQDPRANYGYTF. The CDR3 nucleotides read TGCGCCAGCAGCCAAGATCCCCGGGCTAACTATGGCTACACCTTC.